Presented here are 9 T cell receptor beta chains from one specimen sequenced in a study of HIV-infected patients and healthy controls. About 550 ng RNA was reverse transcribed with alpha and beta constant-region primers. Each of the alpha and beta chains got its own library through chain-specific third strand synthesis with indices. TCRdb reprocessed the 5' RACE reads via MiXCR and lists one record per CDR3 protein. The sample carries about 6,600 distinct CDR3 sequences, about 10% recorded once. Follow-up blood was drawn about 14 weeks, roughly three months, after antiretroviral therapy began. No cell fractionation was done, so the repertoire covers all unsorted peripheral blood T cells. This material consisted of blood, taken during antiretroviral therapy. Receptor source: an adult with HIV infection.

The sample holds many counts of this clonotype. The chain recombines TRBV19 with TRBJ2-7, with 9 bases lining up with TRBD1. Germline V gives CDR1 LNHDA, CDR2 SQIVND (reference sequence). This CDR3 comprises 12 residues. V lost 10 bases and J lost 5; bases outside the gene matches: 6. The CDR3 region has the DNA TGTGCCACGGGACAGGGATCCCACGAGCAGTACTTC. Its protein is CATGQGSHEQYF.

This clonotype was seen at least ten times. The chain recombines TRBV14 with TRBJ2-4, with D perhaps TRBD2 (5 bases). Germline V lookup: CDR1 SGHDN, CDR2 FVKESK. With 3 bases removed from V and 0 bases from J, the gap between germline ends came to 12 bases. The CDR3 runs 16 residues. This CDR3 is CASSQSGLRAKNIQYF. The CDR3 DNA sequence: TGTGCCAGCAGCCAGTCAGGACTGCGAGCCAAAAACATTCAGTACTTC. The whole variable domain, filled in from reference TRBV14 and TRBJ2-4, reads EAGVTQFPSHSVIEKGQTVTLRCDPISGHDNLYWYRRVMGKEIKFLLHFVKESKQDESGMPNNRFLAERTGGTYSTLKVQPAELEDSGVYFCASSQSGLRAKNIQYFGAGTRLSVL.

Details on this clonotype: It may be a read error: a sequence one base away is much more abundant. V and J are TRBV19 and TRBJ1-5; the D gene is possibly TRBD1 (6 bases). CDR1 and CDR2 from the germline V gene are LNHDA and SQIVND (reference sequence). This CDR3 is built from 15 residues. V lost 7 bases and J 0 bases, leaving 13 bases between the germline ends. CDR3 DNA: TGTGCCAGTACCCACGGGGGCTATAGCAATCAGCCCCAGCATTTT. The encoded protein is CASTHGGYSNQPQHF.

This clonotype appeared many times. CDR3 sequence: CASSLLRVPGSSGGAEDEQFF. As DNA, the CDR3 is TGCGCCAGCAGCCTTCTCCGAGTACCGGGCAGTAGCGGGGGGGCCGAGGACGAGCAGTTCTTC. This sequence joins TRBV4-1 and TRBJ2-1; 11 nucleotides match TRBD2. After removal of 4 bases from V and 10 bases from J, the junction contained 27 bases not matched to a gene. Germline V gives CDR1 MGHRA, CDR2 YSYEKL. The CDR3 covers 21 residues.

This clonotype was counted only a few times. This chain links TRBV6-5 with TRBJ2-3; D gene ambiguous. Per germline, CDR1 MNHEY and CDR2 SVGAGI. This CDR3 has 16 residues. Trimming cost V 6 bases and J 2 bases, with 18 bases left between them. In DNA form, the CDR3 reads TGTGCCAGCAGGTCTCCAAGAACGCCCAACACAGATACGCAGTATTTT. As protein: CASRSPRTPNTDTQYF.

This clonotype was seen only a few times. V usage is TRBV5-1 and J usage is TRBJ1-5, with D perhaps matching TRBD1 (6 bases). Trimming left V 4 bases short and J 5 bases short, with 10 bases between. This CDR3 has 13 amino acids. Germline V gene sequence: CDR1 SGHRS, CDR2 YFSETQ. The CDR3 coding sequence is TGCGCCAGCAGCCTAGGACAGTATCAGCCCCAGCATTTT. Its translation is CASSLGQYQPQHF.

This clonotype rates as medium-sized. The chain couples TRBV9 to TRBJ2-3, with TRBD2 matching over 8 bases. This CDR3 has 16 amino acids. J gave up 2 bases and V 0 bases, and 5 bases lay outside the gene matches. Germline CDR1 SGDLS, CDR2 YYNGEE. CDR3 DNA sequence: TGTGCCAGCAGCGTAGTAAGCGGGGGATACACAGATACGCAGTATTTT. This codes for CASSVVSGGYTDTQYF.

By frequency in the sample, this clonotype is medium-sized. The rearrangement uses TRBV5-4 and TRBJ2-3, with D perhaps matching TRBD1 or TRBD2 (5 bases each). The CDR3 covers 14 residues. Trimming shortened V by 4 bases and J by 3 bases, and 12 bases separated the two germline ends. Looked up from germline, CDR1 is SGHNT and CDR2 is YYREEE (reference sequence). CDR3: CASSRGRRTDTQYF. The CDR3 DNA sequence: TGTGCCAGCAGCCGGGGCAGGAGGACAGATACGCAGTATTTT.

This clonotype has at least ten counts. The gene calls are TRBV19 and TRBJ2-1, with 14 positions matching TRBD2. The trim removed 4 bases at V and 8 bases at J, leaving 4 bases unmatched. CDR3 length: 15 residues. CDR1 LNHDA and CDR2 SQIVND come from the germline V gene (reference sequence). The CDR3 DNA sequence: TGTGCCAGTAGTACGGGACTAGCGGGGGTTTATGAGCAGTTCTTC. Translated: CASSTGLAGVYEQFF.